These T cell receptor beta chains were read from a single sample in a study of blood T cell repertoires in COVID-19. TCRdb's table, derived via immunoSEQ multiplex PCR, lists solely in-frame clones and lacks some. The sample yields about 270,000 clones, 80% to 90% seen once. The sample consisted of peripheral blood. These receptors came from a woman aged 50 to 60 with acute or convalescent COVID-19. The CDR3 runs from the conserved cysteine through the conserved F or W. D genes are given only for firm matches. A row's size may be missing; if present it is once, few, many or a size class.

v_gene: TRBV4-1; abundance: -; d_gene: -; j_gene: TRBJ2-1; CDR3nt: TGCGCCAGCAGCCAAGTTCGACAGACCCCCTACAATGAGCAGTTCTTC; CDR3aa: CASSQVRQTPYNEQFF
v_gene: TRBV7-6; abundance: -; d_gene: -; j_gene: TRBJ2-7; CDR3nt: TGTGCCAGCAGCTCAGAAATCGCCTCCTACGAGCAGTACTTC; CDR3aa: CASSSEIASYEQYF
v_gene: TRBV5-1; abundance: -; d_gene: TRBD2; j_gene: TRBJ2-1; CDR3nt: TGCGCCAGCAGCTTCGGACTAGCGGGAGCCTACAATGAGCAGTTCTTC; CDR3aa: CASSFGLAGAYNEQFF
v_gene: TRBV27; abundance: -; d_gene: TRBD1; j_gene: TRBJ1-3; CDR3nt: TGTGCCAGCAGATTGACAGGGACTGGAAACACCATATATTTT; CDR3aa: CASRLTGTGNTIYF
v_gene: TRBV3-1/TRBV3-2; abundance: -; d_gene: -; j_gene: TRBJ1-2; CDR3nt: TGTGCCAGCAGCCTAGGAGCTGGTGGCTACACCTTC; CDR3aa: CASSLGAGGYTF
v_gene: TRBV30; abundance: -; d_gene: TRBD1; j_gene: TRBJ2-7; CDR3nt: TGTGCCTGGAGTGCCCCAGGGGGCGCCTACGAGCAGTACTTC; CDR3aa: CAWSAPGGAYEQYF
v_gene: TRBV28; abundance: -; d_gene: -; j_gene: TRBJ1-2; CDR3nt: TGTGCCAGCAGTTTAGGTGGTGGGGGGGCTAACTATGGCTACACCTTC; CDR3aa: CASSLGGGGANYGYTF
v_gene: TRBV6-2/TRBV6-3; abundance: -; d_gene: -; j_gene: TRBJ1-1; CDR3nt: TGTGCCAGCAGTTACTATAGGAGGGCACTGAACACTGAAGCTTTCTTT; CDR3aa: CASSYYRRALNTEAFF
v_gene: TRBV7-8; abundance: -; d_gene: -; j_gene: TRBJ2-7; CDR3nt: TGTGCCAGCAGCTTTGAACAGGTCTACGAGCAGTACTTC; CDR3aa: CASSFEQVYEQYF
v_gene: TRBV19; abundance: -; d_gene: -; j_gene: TRBJ2-7; CDR3nt: TGTGCCAGTAGTACCACAGGGAACCACTACGAGCAGTACTTC; CDR3aa: CASSTTGNHYEQYF
v_gene: TRBV10-3; abundance: -; d_gene: TRBD1; j_gene: TRBJ2-5; CDR3nt: TGTGCCATCAGTGACCCTGGACAGGGGGAGACCCAGTACTTC; CDR3aa: CAISDPGQGETQYF
v_gene: TRBV6-5; abundance: -; d_gene: -; j_gene: TRBJ1-3; CDR3nt: TGTGCCAGCAGGACAGGCGTTTCTGGAAACACCATATATTTT; CDR3aa: CASRTGVSGNTIYF
v_gene: TRBV7-2; abundance: -; d_gene: -; j_gene: TRBJ2-7; CDR3nt: TGTGCCAGCAGCTTATTGGGGCCGGGAGAAGGGCAGTACTTC; CDR3aa: CASSLLGPGEGQYF
v_gene: TRBV10-3; abundance: once; d_gene: TRBD1; j_gene: TRBJ1-5; CDR3nt: TGTGCCATCAGACAAGGGACAGGGGGTAGTCAGCCCCAGCATTTT; CDR3aa: CAIRQGTGGSQPQHF
v_gene: TRBV11-2; abundance: -; d_gene: TRBD1; j_gene: TRBJ1-1; CDR3nt: TGTGCCAGCAGCTTGTCAGGGGGCTCGGCTTTCTTT; CDR3aa: CASSLSGGSAFF
v_gene: TRBV5-1; abundance: -; d_gene: -; j_gene: TRBJ2-1; CDR3nt: TGCGCCAGCAGCTCGCGGGGGACATTAGGTGAGCAGTTCTTC; CDR3aa: CASSSRGTLGEQFF
v_gene: TRBV18; abundance: -; d_gene: -; j_gene: TRBJ1-2; CDR3nt: TGTGCCAGCTCACGGGACTCATATGGCTACACCTTC; CDR3aa: CASSRDSYGYTF
v_gene: TRBV28; abundance: -; d_gene: -; j_gene: TRBJ2-7; CDR3nt: TGTGCCAGCAGTTTAACAGGAAAAACATACGAGCAGTACTTC; CDR3aa: CASSLTGKTYEQYF
v_gene: TRBV19; abundance: -; d_gene: TRBD1; j_gene: TRBJ2-7; CDR3nt: TGTGCCAGTAATCCGGGACAGGGATCCTACGAGCAGTACTTC; CDR3aa: CASNPGQGSYEQYF
v_gene: TRBV24-1; abundance: once; d_gene: -; j_gene: TRBJ1-1; CDR3nt: TGTGCCACCAGTGATTCTGCCCGGGGGGATGAGGCTGAAGCTTTCTTT; CDR3aa: CATSDSARGDEAEAFF
v_gene: TRBV24-1; abundance: -; d_gene: TRBD1; j_gene: TRBJ2-7; CDR3nt: TGTGCCACCGGACAGGGATCCACCTACGAGCAGTACTTC; CDR3aa: CATGQGSTYEQYF
v_gene: TRBV7-9; abundance: -; d_gene: TRBD1; j_gene: TRBJ1-1; CDR3nt: TGTGCCAGCAGCCGGGACAGCATATATGAAGCTTTCTTT; CDR3aa: CASSRDSIYEAFF
v_gene: TRBV6-5; abundance: -; d_gene: TRBD1; j_gene: TRBJ1-1; CDR3nt: TGTGCCAGCCGGGGACAGGGGGGCACTGAAGCTTTCTTT; CDR3aa: CASRGQGGTEAFF
v_gene: TRBV27; abundance: -; d_gene: -; j_gene: TRBJ1-1; CDR3nt: TGTGCCAGCGCCCCGCTAGACCCCACTGAAGCTTTCTTT; CDR3aa: CASAPLDPTEAFF
v_gene: TRBV7-2; abundance: -; d_gene: -; j_gene: TRBJ2-5; CDR3nt: TGTGCCAGCAGCATGGGACTCCCCGGGACCCAGTACTTC; CDR3aa: CASSMGLPGTQYF
v_gene: TRBV28; abundance: -; d_gene: -; j_gene: TRBJ1-3; CDR3nt: TGTGCCAGCAGTTTACGCCAGGTTGGAAACACCATATATTTT; CDR3aa: CASSLRQVGNTIYF
v_gene: TRBV7-2; abundance: few; d_gene: -; j_gene: TRBJ2-5; CDR3nt: TGTGCCAGCAGCTTATTTCGAACTAGTCAAGAGACCCAGTACTTC; CDR3aa: CASSLFRTSQETQYF
v_gene: TRBV7-3; abundance: -; d_gene: TRBD2; j_gene: TRBJ2-7; CDR3nt: TGTGCCAGCAGCTCCAGGGAGGGTCTCGAGCAGTACTTC; CDR3aa: CASSSREGLEQYF
v_gene: TRBV29-1; abundance: -; d_gene: -; j_gene: TRBJ1-4; CDR3nt: TGCAGCGTTAATATACCGGGGGGTGAAAAACTGTTTTTT; CDR3aa: CSVNIPGGEKLFF
v_gene: TRBV28; abundance: -; d_gene: TRBD1; j_gene: TRBJ1-5; CDR3nt: TGTGCCAGCAGTTGGGGGACAGGGTTTGCCAATCAGCCCCAGCATTTT; CDR3aa: CASSWGTGFANQPQHF
v_gene: TRBV28; abundance: once; d_gene: TRBD2; j_gene: TRBJ2-1; CDR3nt: TGTGCCAGCAGGGGAAACGCGGGAGGCCCCTACAATGAGCAGTTCTTC; CDR3aa: CASRGNAGGPYNEQFF
v_gene: TRBV11-3; abundance: -; d_gene: -; j_gene: TRBJ2-3; CDR3nt: TGTGCCAGCAGCTTAGGGCGACGGGAGAGCACAGATACGCAGTATTTT; CDR3aa: CASSLGRRESTDTQYF
v_gene: TRBV2; abundance: -; d_gene: -; j_gene: TRBJ1-1; CDR3nt: TGTGCCAGCAGTGAGAGGGTCATGAACACTGAAGCTTTCTTT; CDR3aa: CASSERVMNTEAFF
v_gene: TRBV2; abundance: -; d_gene: TRBD2; j_gene: TRBJ2-7; CDR3nt: TGTGCCAGCAGTATACCGGGACTAGCGACTATCGAGCAGTACTTC; CDR3aa: CASSIPGLATIEQYF
v_gene: TRBV9; abundance: -; d_gene: -; j_gene: TRBJ2-7; CDR3nt: TGTGCCAGCAGCGTAGGGAGGACTACTTCCTACGAGCAGTACTTC; CDR3aa: CASSVGRTTSYEQYF
v_gene: TRBV2; abundance: -; d_gene: TRBD1; j_gene: TRBJ1-1; CDR3nt: TGTGCCAGCAGTGGCCAGGGGGCGCAATCTGAAGCTTTCTTT; CDR3aa: CASSGQGAQSEAFF
v_gene: TRBV6-2/TRBV6-3; abundance: -; d_gene: -; j_gene: TRBJ2-7; CDR3nt: TGTGCCAGCAGCCTGGGACTTCGCTACGAGCAGTACTTC; CDR3aa: CASSLGLRYEQYF
v_gene: TRBV2; abundance: -; d_gene: -; j_gene: TRBJ2-7; CDR3nt: TGTGCCAGCAACGGGGGGCACCTCTCCTACGAGCAGTACTTC; CDR3aa: CASNGGHLSYEQYF
v_gene: TRBV9; abundance: -; d_gene: -; j_gene: TRBJ2-7; CDR3nt: TGTGCCAGCAGCGGGAACTCAGGGATCCCCTACGAGCAGTACTTC; CDR3aa: CASSGNSGIPYEQYF
v_gene: TRBV5-6; abundance: -; d_gene: TRBD2; j_gene: TRBJ2-5; CDR3nt: TGTGCCAGCAGCACTAGCGGGAGAGAGACCCAGTACTTC; CDR3aa: CASSTSGRETQYF
v_gene: TRBV29-1; abundance: -; d_gene: -; j_gene: TRBJ2-1; CDR3nt: TGCAGCGTCCTGGGCGGGACGGGTTGGTACAATGAGCAGTTCTTC; CDR3aa: CSVLGGTGWYNEQFF
v_gene: TRBV10-3; abundance: few; d_gene: -; j_gene: TRBJ1-1; CDR3nt: TGTGCCATCAGTGCGGACAGTGAAGCTTTCTTT; CDR3aa: CAISADSEAFF
v_gene: TRBV3-1/TRBV3-2; abundance: -; d_gene: TRBD2; j_gene: TRBJ2-5; CDR3nt: TGTGCCAGCAGCCAAGTTCTTCTAGCGGGAGCGTACCAAGAGACCCAGTACTTC; CDR3aa: CASSQVLLAGAYQETQYF
v_gene: TRBV30; abundance: -; d_gene: -; j_gene: TRBJ2-3; CDR3nt: TGTGCCTGGACCGTCAGCGCTAGCACAGATACGCAGTATTTT; CDR3aa: CAWTVSASTDTQYF
v_gene: TRBV27; abundance: -; d_gene: -; j_gene: TRBJ1-5; CDR3nt: TGTGCCAGCAGTCCACGTCAGGGGCATCAGCCCCAGCATTTT; CDR3aa: CASSPRQGHQPQHF
v_gene: TRBV5-1; abundance: few; d_gene: -; j_gene: TRBJ2-2; CDR3nt: TGCGCCAGCAGCTGGACAATTACCGGGGAGCTGTTTTTT; CDR3aa: CASSWTITGELFF
v_gene: TRBV7-9; abundance: -; d_gene: TRBD1; j_gene: TRBJ2-1; CDR3nt: TGTGCCAGCAGCGTGGGACAGGGAATTTACAATGAGCAGTTCTTC; CDR3aa: CASSVGQGIYNEQFF
v_gene: TRBV5-4; abundance: -; d_gene: TRBD2; j_gene: TRBJ2-3; CDR3nt: TGTGCCAGCAGCTTGAAGCTAGCGGGAGAAACAGATACGCAGTATTTT; CDR3aa: CASSLKLAGETDTQYF
v_gene: TRBV7-2; abundance: -; d_gene: -; j_gene: TRBJ2-7; CDR3nt: TGTGCCAGCAGCTTCACAGCGGGCTCCTACGAGCAGTACTTC; CDR3aa: CASSFTAGSYEQYF
v_gene: TRBV19; abundance: -; d_gene: -; j_gene: TRBJ1-1; CDR3nt: TGTGCCAGTAGTATAGGACGGAGTAGGGAAGCTTTCTTT; CDR3aa: CASSIGRSREAFF
v_gene: TRBV7-2; abundance: -; d_gene: -; j_gene: TRBJ2-6; CDR3nt: TGTGCCAGCAGCCCTATGACAGCCTCTGGGGCCAACGTCCTGACTTTC; CDR3aa: CASSPMTASGANVLTF
v_gene: TRBV29-1; abundance: -; d_gene: -; j_gene: TRBJ1-4; CDR3nt: TGCAGCGTTGAATGGCAGGCCGGCGAAAAACTGTTTTTT; CDR3aa: CSVEWQAGEKLFF
v_gene: TRBV19; abundance: -; d_gene: -; j_gene: TRBJ2-3; CDR3nt: TGTGCCAGTAGTATTACCCAGGTCACAGATACGCAGTATTTT; CDR3aa: CASSITQVTDTQYF